Presented here are 27 T cell receptor beta chains from one specimen sequenced in a study of HIV-infected patients and healthy controls. One entry per CDR3 protein results from TCRdb running MiXCR on the 5' RACE reads. Counted here are about 63,000 distinct CDR3 sequences, less than 20% occurring once; the ten biggest clones make up approximately 5%. Sequencing used CD4+ T cells from blood. These TCRs come from a human donor in good health.

This rearrangement joins TRBV19 to TRBJ2-1; D unresolved. CDR3 length: 12 residues. With 4 bases removed from V and 5 bases from J, the gap between germline ends came to 6 bases. CDR1 is LNHDA and CDR2 is SQIVND in the germline V gene (reference sequence). The CDR3 sequence: CASSKIHNEQFF. CDR3 DNA: TGTGCCAGTAGTAAAATCCACAATGAGCAGTTCTTC.

The chain uses TRBV28 and TRBJ1-5; D uncertain. From germline, CDR1 is MDHEN and CDR2 SYDVKM. Trimming removed 3 bases at V and 4 bases at J, with 16 bases between. The CDR3 has 16 residues. CDR3 nucleotides: TGTGCCAGCAGTTTTGGATTGGGCAGCCCAAATCAGCCCCAGCATTTT. It is translated as CASSFGLGSPNQPQHF.

This clonotype was counted ten times or more. This chain connects TRBV5-1 to TRBJ2-1; TRBD2 matches 9 bases. The germline CDR1 and CDR2 sequences are SGHRS and YFSETQ. With V trimmed by 1 base and J by 5 bases, 4 bases remained unmatched. This CDR3 contains 15 residues. CDR3: CASSLSLAGHNEQFF. The CDR3 nucleotides read TGCGCCAGCAGCTTGTCCCTAGCGGGGCACAATGAGCAGTTCTTC.

This clonotype was seen many times. The chain combines TRBV6-2 or TRBV6-3 with TRBJ2-6; D not certain. Trimming stripped 3 bases from V and 2 bases from J, with 5 bases between. There are 14 residues in the CDR3. CDR1 is MNHEY, CDR2 SVGEGT, per germline. The CDR3 coding sequence is TGTGCCAGCAGTTATTTGACTGGGGCCAACGTCCTGACTTTC. Amino acids: CASSYLTGANVLTF.

The chain joins TRBV20-1 to TRBJ2-1, with 11 bases matching TRBD2. CDR3 length equals 14 residues. The V gene's germline CDR1 is DFQATT and CDR2 SNEGSKA (reference sequence). The junction had 4 bases not matched to a gene; V was cut back by 6 bases and J by 3 bases. The CDR3 nucleotides read TGCAGTGCCCCTGGGACTAGCGGCTACAATGAGCAGTTCTTC. It specifies CSAPGTSGYNEQFF.

This chain uses TRBV27 with TRBJ2-6, with a weak D call TRBD1 (6 bases). Deletions cut 6 bases from V and 0 bases from J, with 12 bases between. Per germline, CDR1 MNHEY and CDR2 SMNVEV (reference sequence). CDR3 size: 16 residues. CDR3 region: CASRLLGGSGANVLTF. The CDR3 DNA reads as TGTGCCAGCAGGTTACTAGGGGGCTCTGGGGCCAACGTCCTGACTTTC.

This clonotype was counted at least ten times. J is TRBJ2-1 and V is TRBV6-2 or TRBV6-3, with 9 bases identical to TRBD2. CDR3 size: 15 residues. V shed 3 bases, J shed 4 bases, and the junction held 4 bases outside the gene matches. Germline values: CDR1 MNHEY, CDR2 SVGEGT. The CDR3 DNA reads TGTGCCAGCAGTTATGGTAGCGGGGGATACAATGAGCAGTTCTTC. Its protein product is CASSYGSGGYNEQFF.

As regards this clonotype: This may stem from a read error, because a much larger clone lies one nucleotide away. The gene calls are TRBV12-3 or TRBV12-4 and TRBJ1-2, with D possibly TRBD1 on 6 matching bases. The CDR3 is 13 residues long. The CDR3 protein is CGSSPRQARGYTF. The CDR3 bases are TGTGGCAGCAGTCCCCGACAGGCGCGTGGCTACACCTTC.

Many counts were recorded for this clonotype. V is TRBV11-2 and J is TRBJ2-1, with D perhaps TRBD2 (6 bases). The CDR3 has 15 amino acids. The V and J ends lost 2 bases and 7 bases respectively, with 15 bases between them. Looked up from germline, CDR1 is SGHAT and CDR2 is FQNNGV. The DNA for the CDR3 is TGTGCCAGCAGCTTAAAGCGGATACGGGGGAATGAGCAGTTCTTC. This encodes CASSLKRIRGNEQFF.

The chain recombines TRBV20-1 with TRBJ2-1; D gene unclear. Per the germline V gene, CDR1 is DFQATT and CDR2 is SNEGSKA (reference sequence). There are 13 residues in the CDR3. V lost 5 bases, J lost 6 bases, and 14 bases lay in between. The CDR3 nucleotides read TGCAGTGCTCCCCGTGGAACTTTCAATGAGCAGTTCTTC. Translation gives CSAPRGTFNEQFF.

This clonotype has more than one count but fewer than ten. This chain uses TRBV6-2 or TRBV6-3 with TRBJ2-1; a weak D match, TRBD2 (5 bases). Trimming stripped 8 bases from V and 4 bases from J, with 9 bases between. Germline-derived CDR1 and CDR2 are MNHEY and SVGEGT. This CDR3 has 12 residues. The CDR3 spells CASGRGYNEQFF. CDR3 DNA: TGTGCCAGCGGACGAGGGTACAATGAGCAGTTCTTC.

This clonotype was recorded a few times. V gene TRBV10-3 combines with J gene TRBJ2-5; TRBD1 matches 7 bases. This CDR3 is 17 amino acids long. The junction had 12 bases not matched to a gene; V was cut back by 4 bases and J by 1 base. The V gene's germline CDR1 is ENHRY and CDR2 SYGVKD. The CDR3, as DNA: TGTGCCATCAGTGCTAAACAGGGGATAAGGTCCCAAGAGACCCAGTACTTC. Protein: CAISAKQGIRSQETQYF.

The sample holds a few counts of this clonotype. The chain joins TRBV7-9 to TRBJ2-1; 15 bases line up with TRBD2. Germline V gene sequence: CDR1 SEHNR, CDR2 FQNEAQ (reference sequence). The CDR3 contains 18 residues. Trimming cost V 5 bases and J 4 bases; bases outside gene matches: 9. The CDR3, as DNA: TGTGCCAGCAGCCCGAGCTATGGACTAGCGGGGGGGTACAATGAGCAGTTCTTC. Translated: CASSPSYGLAGGYNEQFF.

This sequence joins TRBV7-3 and TRBJ2-5, with D maybe TRBD2 (5 bases). Trimming stripped 5 bases from V and 2 bases from J, with 18 bases between. The germline V gene has CDR1 SGHTA and CDR2 FQGTGA. The CDR3 consists of 16 residues. The CDR3 spells CASSQGGKGSQETQYF. The CDR3 DNA reads TGTGCCAGCAGCCAAGGAGGCAAAGGGTCGCAAGAGACCCAGTACTTC.

The V and J genes are TRBV7-9 and TRBJ1-4; 7 positions agree with TRBD1. J was trimmed by 5 bases and V by 5 bases; bases with no gene match: 11. The CDR3 runs to 16 residues. From germline, CDR1 is SEHNR and CDR2 FQNEAQ (reference sequence). The CDR3 region is CASSASSGRGNEKLFF. The CDR3 coding sequence is TGTGCCAGCAGCGCCTCTAGTGGCAGGGGGAATGAAAAACTGTTTTTT. The variable domain in full, with the rest retrieved from reference TRBV7-9 and TRBJ1-4, is DTGVSQNPRHKITKRGQNVTFRCDPISEHNRLYWYRQTLGQGPEFLTYFQNEAQLEKSRLLSDRFSAERPKGSFSTLEIQRTEQGDSAMYLCASSASSGRGNEKLFFGSGTQLSVL.

This clonotype was counted only a few times. The chain couples TRBV5-4 to TRBJ2-3; TRBD2 agrees at 12 bases. The V and J ends lost 4 bases and 7 bases, in that order; junction bases with no gene match: 7. This CDR3 contains 15 residues. Germline CDR1 is SGHNT and CDR2 is YYREEE (reference sequence). The CDR3 region has the DNA TGTGCCAGCAGCGAGACTAGCGGGAGTCGACATACGCAGTATTTT. Translating it yields CASSETSGSRHTQYF. Full variable domain (remainder filled in from reference TRBV5-4 and TRBJ2-3): ETGVTQSPTHLIKTRGQQVTLRCSSQSGHNTVSWYQQALGQGPQFIFQYYREEENGRGNFPPRFSGLQFPNYSSELNVNALELDDSALYLCASSETSGSRHTQYFGPGTRLTVL.

The V call is TRBV5-6, the J call TRBJ2-1; D is ambiguous. V lost 0 bases and J lost 6, with 13 bases in between. CDR1 and CDR2 (germline): SGHDT, YYEEEE. The CDR3 has 15 residues. Written as DNA, the CDR3 is TGTGCCAGCAGCTTGGTTAGTCTTGAGCTCAATGAGCAGTTCTTC. Translating gives CASSLVSLELNEQFF.

This clonotype appeared a few times. The chain employs TRBV19 and TRBJ2-3, with 10 bases identical to TRBD1. With 10 bases clipped from V and 4 bases from J, the junction kept 5 bases outside the gene matches. Germline CDR1 LNHDA, CDR2 SQIVND (reference sequence). This CDR3 contains 13 residues. The CDR3 here is CATRDRGADTQYF. CDR3 bases: TGTGCCACCAGGGACAGGGGCGCAGATACGCAGTATTTT.

This clonotype appeared a few times. CDR3 amino acids: CASSFGLGALYEQYF. CDR3 sequence (DNA): TGCGCCAGCAGCTTTGGACTAGGGGCTCTCTACGAGCAGTACTTC. This chain links TRBV5-1 with TRBJ2-7, with 7 bases aligning to TRBD2. The junction had 8 bases not matched to a gene; V was cut back by 2 bases and J by 3 bases. CDR1 and CDR2 (germline): SGHRS, YFSETQ. There are 15 residues in the CDR3.

The rearrangement links TRBV4-2 to TRBJ1-1; TRBD1 might be the D (5 bases). CDR1 and CDR2 from the germline V gene are LGHNA and YNFKEQ. There are 13 residues in the CDR3. V dropped 0 bases and J dropped 7 bases, with 9 bases sitting between them. The CDR3 region is CASSQDGQGEAFF. Written as DNA, the CDR3 is TGTGCCAGCAGCCAAGATGGGCAGGGTGAAGCTTTCTTT.

This clonotype has just a few counts. The chain has TRBV3-1 and TRBJ2-3, with D unresolved. The germline V gene encodes CDR1 LGHDT and CDR2 YNNKEL (reference sequence). Trimming removed 0 bases from V and 8 bases from J, with 9 bases in between. The CDR3 has 13 residues. CDR3 amino acids: CASSQDIRGTQYF. In nucleotides, the CDR3 is TGTGCCAGCAGCCAAGATATTCGTGGTACGCAGTATTTT.

V usage is TRBV20-1 and J usage is TRBJ1-2; D perhaps matches TRBD1 (5 bases). CDR3 length: 14 amino acids. Looked up from germline, CDR1 is DFQATT and CDR2 is SNEGSKA (reference sequence). The V end lost 5 bases, the J end lost 6 bases, and 19 bases lay between the germline ends. The CDR3 protein is CSAGTEPQHDGYTF. In DNA form, the CDR3 reads TGCAGTGCTGGGACTGAGCCACAGCACGATGGCTACACCTTC.

The V gene is TRBV2, the J gene TRBJ1-1, with 7 nucleotides matching TRBD1. Trimming at V came to 3 bases and at J to 0 bases, leaving 4 bases not matched to a gene. This CDR3 has 15 amino acids. CDR1 and CDR2 from the germline V gene are SNHLY and FYNNEI. The CDR3 sequence: CASSEDRRVNTEAFF. CDR3 coding DNA: TGTGCCAGCAGTGAGGACAGGCGGGTGAACACTGAAGCTTTCTTT.

In regard to this clonotype: Since a much larger clone is just one base distant, this may be a read error. In nucleotides, the CDR3 is TGCAGCGTTGATTGGCAGGGACAGGGAGGTTACGAGCAGAACTTC. Protein sequence: CSVDWQGQGGYEQNF. The chain employs TRBV29-1 and TRBJ2-7, with TRBD1 matching 9 bases. The CDR3 has 15 residues. CDR1 and CDR2 from the germline V gene are SQVTM and ANQGSEA.

CDR3 nucleotide sequence: TGTGCCAGCAGCTCGACCTGGGTGAACACTGAAGCTTTCTTT. Translated: CASSSTWVNTEAFF. The chain uses TRBV3-1 and TRBJ1-1; D uncertain. V was shortened by 5 bases and J by 0 bases, with 10 bases between the two germline ends. The CDR3 has 14 amino acids. Germline V gene data show CDR1 as LGHDT and CDR2 as YNNKEL (reference sequence). The full variable domain, completed using reference TRBV3-1 and TRBJ1-1, is DTAVSQTPKYLVTQMGNDKSIKCEQNLGHDTMYWYKQDSKKFLKIMFSYNNKELIINETVPNRFSPKSPDKAHLNLHINSLELGDSAVYFCASSSTWVNTEAFFGQGTRLTVV.

This chain joins TRBV18 and TRBJ2-3; tentatively, D is TRBD1 (7 bases). V lost 0 bases and J 5 bases, leaving 12 bases between the germline ends. The CDR3 runs 15 residues. The germline gives CDR1 KGHSH, CDR2 LQKENI. The CDR3 bases are TGTGCCAGCTCACCACCGGAGGGGGCGGTAGATACGCAGTATTTT. This codes for CASSPPEGAVDTQYF.

The chain links TRBV5-1 to TRBJ2-3; the match to TRBD2 covers 11 bases. The CDR3 consists of 19 residues. V shed 0 bases, J shed 2 bases, and the junction held 11 bases outside the gene matches. From germline, CDR1 is SGHRS and CDR2 YFSETQ. The CDR3 DNA reads TGCGCCAGCAGCTTGGAAGGGCTAGCGGGAGGATACCACACAGATACGCAGTATTTT. It yields the protein CASSLEGLAGGYHTDTQYF.